This T cell receptor beta chain was found in a study of somatic mutations in cytotoxic T cells in rheumatoid arthritis. Libraries were prepared by immunoSEQ multiplex PCR; TCRdb keeps only in-frame clonotypes and omits some of them. Of several thousand clones listed, approximately 70% are singletons. As regards this clone: Its antigen is undetermined.

Findings and caveats of the study: CD8+ clonality rose with age in rheumatoid arthritis patients, not healthy controls. Patients with a largest CD8+ clone exceeding 20% of CD8+ cells numbered about an eighth of the roughly 60.

Trimming took 6 bases from V and 6 from J; bases not matched to a gene: 5. The CDR3 has 15 residues. The germline gives CDR1 SGHVS, CDR2 FNYEAQ. With median age about 57 years (range roughly 20-75) and approximately 53% female, healthy controls came from blood donor buffy coats. Source material: CD8+ T cells sorted from blood. This rearrangement joins TRBV7-6 to TRBJ2-1; TRBD2 matches 13 bases. The TCR originated in a woman aged 45-60 years in good health. The CDR3 DNA reads as TGTGCCAGCAGGCCGGGACTAGCGGGACTCAATGAGCAGTTCTTC. The encoded protein is CASRPGLAGLNEQFF.